The source of this T cell receptor beta chain is a study of blood T cell repertoires in COVID-19. Study overall: Both acute and convalescent COVID-19 samples were obtained from the United States, Italy and Spain. Nucleic acid was either cDNA or gDNA, and it came from T cells, B-cell-depleted T cells, or PBMCs.

As originally analysed: By means of reference gene primer amplification, nucleated cell counts were estimated. TCRdb keeps only in-frame clones here, not all; method: immunoSEQ multiplex PCR. Clone size and the V and J calls come from that table; the DNA yielded D and trimming. The sample shows about 300,000 clones, approximately 86% of them seen only once. Trimming stripped 4 bases from V and 5 bases from J, with 9 bases between. This CDR3 comprises 14 residues. Germline CDR1 SGHDN, CDR2 FVKESK. The clonotype comes from a man aged 70-80 years with acute or convalescent COVID-19. The chain combines TRBV14 with TRBJ1-6; D remains unclear. Source material: peripheral blood. This CDR3 is CASSRAINNSPLHF. CDR3 DNA: TGTGCCAGCAGCCGGGCCATCAATAATTCACCCCTCCACTTT.